This is a list of T cell receptor beta chains from one sample in a study of cytomegalovirus exposure and HLA in healthy donors. Clones were sequenced by immunoSEQ multiplex PCR, and TCRdb holds only the in-frame ones, with some missing. Of approximately 130,000 clones listed, roughly 85% are singletons. Sequencing input: PBMCs. Every receptor here comes from a boy aged 5 to 17 in good health and CMV-seronegative. Both conserved end residues are part of each CDR3. The D gene is left open where the match is weak. Clone sizes are given selectively: once, few, many, or a class where the clone is expanded.

v_call	d_call	clone_size	j_call	cdr3_aa	cdr3_nt
TRBV25-1	TRBD1	few	TRBJ1-1	CASSSTTGENTEAFF	TGTGCCAGCAGCTCGACGACAGGGGAGAACACTGAAGCTTTCTTT
TRBV27	TRBD1	-	TRBJ1-4	CASSGNRGQAAKLFF	TGTGCCAGCAGTGGAAACAGGGGGCAGGCGGCGAAACTGTTTTTT
TRBV6-1	-	-	TRBJ2-2	CASAGQPNTGELFF	TGTGCCAGCGCGGGTCAACCGAACACCGGGGAGCTGTTTTTT
TRBV5-1	-	-	TRBJ1-1	CASSLVTGDNTEAFF	TGCGCCAGCAGCTTGGTTACGGGAGACAACACTGAAGCTTTCTTT
TRBV30	TRBD1	-	TRBJ2-3	CAWSLTGGDTDTQYF	TGTGCCTGGTCCCTGACAGGGGGAGACACAGATACGCAGTATTTT
TRBV9	-	-	TRBJ1-3	CASSPRGRADSGNTIYF	TGTGCCAGCAGCCCCCGTGGCAGGGCCGATTCTGGAAACACCATATATTTT
TRBV19	-	-	TRBJ1-2	CASSMGALNYGYTF	TGTGCCAGTAGTATGGGGGCCTTAAACTATGGCTACACCTTC
TRBV7-9	-	-	TRBJ2-1	CASSLGYSEQFF	TGTGCCAGCAGCTTAGGGTATAGTGAGCAGTTCTTC
TRBV5-6	-	-	TRBJ2-7	CASSWGAGASSYEQYF	TGTGCCAGCAGCTGGGGAGCGGGTGCTAGCTCCTACGAGCAGTACTTC
TRBV4-1	-	-	TRBJ2-1	CASSQGVGQRSYNEQFF	TGCGCCAGCAGCCAAGGGGTCGGACAGCGATCCTACAATGAGCAGTTCTTC
TRBV10-1	-	-	TRBJ2-2	CASSESPGYRVGHGELFF	TGCGCCAGCAGTGAGTCTCCGGGCTACAGGGTGGGGCACGGGGAGCTGTTTTTT
TRBV30	TRBD1	-	TRBJ1-1	CAWIPLGTGMNTEAFF	TGTGCCTGGATCCCCCTCGGGACAGGGATGAACACTGAAGCTTTCTTT
TRBV5-6	-	-	TRBJ1-3	CASRLSASGNTIYF	TGTGCCAGCAGACTAAGTGCCTCTGGAAACACCATATATTTT
TRBV4-1	TRBD1	-	TRBJ1-1	CASSPGQGANTEAFF	TGCGCCAGCAGCCCGGGACAGGGGGCGAACACTGAAGCTTTCTTT
TRBV29-1	-	-	TRBJ2-1	CSVEGGGVLSYNEQFF	TGCAGCGTTGAAGGGGGGGGCGTGCTCTCCTACAATGAGCAGTTCTTC